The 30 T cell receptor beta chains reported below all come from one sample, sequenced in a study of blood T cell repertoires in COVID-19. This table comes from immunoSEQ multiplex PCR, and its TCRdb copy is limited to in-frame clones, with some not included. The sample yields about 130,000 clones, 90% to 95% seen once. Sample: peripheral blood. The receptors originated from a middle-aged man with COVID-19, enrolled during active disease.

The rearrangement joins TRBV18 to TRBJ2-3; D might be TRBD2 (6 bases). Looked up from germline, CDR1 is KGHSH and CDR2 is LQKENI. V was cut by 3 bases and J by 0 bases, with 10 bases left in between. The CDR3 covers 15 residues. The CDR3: CASSPPGTSTDTQYF. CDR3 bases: TGTGCCAGCTCACCGCCAGGGACTAGCACAGATACGCAGTATTTT.

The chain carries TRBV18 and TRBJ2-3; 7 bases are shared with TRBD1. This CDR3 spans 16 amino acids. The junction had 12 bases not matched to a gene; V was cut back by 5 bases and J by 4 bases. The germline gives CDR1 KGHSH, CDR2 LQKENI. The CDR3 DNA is TGTGCCAGCTCATCCCCCACAGGGGTAGTCTCAGATACGCAGTATTTT. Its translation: CASSSPTGVVSDTQYF.

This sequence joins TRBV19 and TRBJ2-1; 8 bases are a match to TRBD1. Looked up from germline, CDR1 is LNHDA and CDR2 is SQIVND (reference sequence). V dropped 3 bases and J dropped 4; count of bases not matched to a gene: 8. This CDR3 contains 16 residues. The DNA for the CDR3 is TGTGCCAGTAGTATGAGCAGGGGGCAATTTTACAATGAGCAGTTCTTC. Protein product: CASSMSRGQFYNEQFF.

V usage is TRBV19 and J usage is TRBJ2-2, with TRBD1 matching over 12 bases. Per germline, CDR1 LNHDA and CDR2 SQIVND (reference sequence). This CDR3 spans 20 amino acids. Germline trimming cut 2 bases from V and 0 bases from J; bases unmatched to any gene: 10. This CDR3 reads CASSIKDGTGGKANTGELFF. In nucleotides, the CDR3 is TGTGCCAGTAGTATAAAGGACGGGACAGGGGGCAAGGCGAACACCGGGGAGCTGTTTTTT. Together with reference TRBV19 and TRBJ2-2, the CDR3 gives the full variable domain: DGGITQSPKYLFRKEGQNVTLSCEQNLNHDAMYWYRQDPGQGLRLIYYSQIVNDFQKGDIAEGYSVSREKKESFPLTVTSAQKNPTAFYLCASSIKDGTGGKANTGELFFGEGSRLTVL.

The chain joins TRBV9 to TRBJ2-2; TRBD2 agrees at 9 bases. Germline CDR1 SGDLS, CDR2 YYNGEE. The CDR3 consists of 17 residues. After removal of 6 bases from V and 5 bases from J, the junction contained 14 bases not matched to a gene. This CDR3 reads CASTLGLLAGKTGELFF. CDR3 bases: TGTGCCAGCACCCTAGGCCTTCTAGCGGGAAAAACCGGGGAGCTGTTTTTT.

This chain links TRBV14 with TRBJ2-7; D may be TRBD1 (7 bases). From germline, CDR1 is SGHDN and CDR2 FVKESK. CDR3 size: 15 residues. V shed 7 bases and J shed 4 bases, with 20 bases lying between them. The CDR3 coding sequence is TGTGCCAGCACAGGGGGGAATTATGGTGATTACGAGCAGTACTTC. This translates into CASTGGNYGDYEQYF.

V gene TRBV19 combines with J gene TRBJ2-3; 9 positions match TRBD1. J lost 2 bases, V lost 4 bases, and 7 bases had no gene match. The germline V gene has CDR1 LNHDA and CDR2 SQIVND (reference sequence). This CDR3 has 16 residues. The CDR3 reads CASSSPRDRDTDTQYF. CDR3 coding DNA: TGTGCCAGTAGTAGCCCCCGGGACAGGGACACAGATACGCAGTATTTT.

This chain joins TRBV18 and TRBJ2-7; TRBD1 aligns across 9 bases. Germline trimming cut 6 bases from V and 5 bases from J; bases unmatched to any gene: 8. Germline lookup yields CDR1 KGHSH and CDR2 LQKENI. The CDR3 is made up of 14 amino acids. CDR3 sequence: CASSPTGGSNEQYV. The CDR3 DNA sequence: TGTGCCAGCTCCCCTACAGGGGGCTCAAACGAGCAGTACGTC.

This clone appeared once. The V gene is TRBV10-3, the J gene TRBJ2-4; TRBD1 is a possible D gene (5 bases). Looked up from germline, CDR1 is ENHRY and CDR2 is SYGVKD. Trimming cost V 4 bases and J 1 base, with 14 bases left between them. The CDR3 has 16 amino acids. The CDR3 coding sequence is TGTGCCATCAGTGTCTTGGGGCCTGAGGCCAAAAACATTCAGTACTTC. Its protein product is CAISVLGPEAKNIQYF.

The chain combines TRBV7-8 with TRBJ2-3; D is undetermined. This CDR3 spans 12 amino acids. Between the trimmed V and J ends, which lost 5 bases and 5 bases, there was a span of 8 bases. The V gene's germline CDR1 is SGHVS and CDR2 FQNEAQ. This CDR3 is CASSPSGDTQYF. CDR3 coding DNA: TGTGCCAGCAGCCCCTCGGGAGATACGCAGTATTTT. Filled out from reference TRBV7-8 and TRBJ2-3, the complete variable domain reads GAGVSQSPRYKVAKRGQDVALRCDPISGHVSLFWYQQALGQGPEFLTYFQNEAQLDKSGLPSDRFFAERPEGSVSTLKIQRTQQEDSAVYLCASSPSGDTQYFGPGTRLTVL.

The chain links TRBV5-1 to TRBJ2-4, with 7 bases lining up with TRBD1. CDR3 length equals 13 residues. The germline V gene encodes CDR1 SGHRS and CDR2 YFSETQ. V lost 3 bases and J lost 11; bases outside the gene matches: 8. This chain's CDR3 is CASSYEGAGVQYF. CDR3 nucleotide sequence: TGCGCCAGCAGCTACGAGGGGGCTGGCGTTCAGTACTTC.

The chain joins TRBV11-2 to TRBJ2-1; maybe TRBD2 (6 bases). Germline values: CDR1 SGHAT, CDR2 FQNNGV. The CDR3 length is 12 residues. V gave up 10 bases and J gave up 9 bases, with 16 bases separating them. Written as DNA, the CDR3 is TGTGCCACCTCGCTAGCGTTCGGTGAGCAGTTCTTC. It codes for CATSLAFGEQFF.

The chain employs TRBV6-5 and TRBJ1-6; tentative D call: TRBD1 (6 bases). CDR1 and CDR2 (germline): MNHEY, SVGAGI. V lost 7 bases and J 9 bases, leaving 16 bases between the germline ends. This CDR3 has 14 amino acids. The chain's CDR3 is CASTSTSGASPLHF. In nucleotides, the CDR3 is TGTGCCAGCACCTCCACCTCAGGGGCTTCACCCCTCCACTTT.

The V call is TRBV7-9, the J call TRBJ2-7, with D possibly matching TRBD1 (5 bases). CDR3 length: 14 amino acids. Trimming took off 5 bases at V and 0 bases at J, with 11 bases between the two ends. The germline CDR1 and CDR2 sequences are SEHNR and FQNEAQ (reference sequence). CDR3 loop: CASSQTADSYEQYF. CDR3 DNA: TGTGCCAGCAGCCAGACAGCTGACTCCTACGAGCAGTACTTC.

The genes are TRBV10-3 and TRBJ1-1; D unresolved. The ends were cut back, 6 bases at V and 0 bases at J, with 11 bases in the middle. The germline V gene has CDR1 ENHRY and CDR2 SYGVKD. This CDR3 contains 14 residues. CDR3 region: CAIRPQNLNTEAFF. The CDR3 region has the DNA TGTGCCATCAGACCACAGAATTTGAACACTGAAGCTTTCTTT.

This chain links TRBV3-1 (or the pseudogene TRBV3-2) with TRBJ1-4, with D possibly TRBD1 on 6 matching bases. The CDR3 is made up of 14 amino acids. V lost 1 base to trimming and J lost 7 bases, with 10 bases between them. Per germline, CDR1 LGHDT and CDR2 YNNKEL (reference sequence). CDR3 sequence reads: CASSQAYRVEKLFF. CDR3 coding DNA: TGTGCCAGCAGCCAAGCATACAGGGTTGAAAAACTGTTTTTT.

This CDR3 reads CASSLQGVDYGYTF. CDR3 nucleotides: TGTGCCAGCAGCCTGCAGGGGGTTGACTATGGCTACACCTTC. This chain links TRBV11-2 with TRBJ1-2; 7 nucleotides align to TRBD1. Germline-derived CDR1 and CDR2 are SGHAT and FQNNGV. The CDR3 length is 14 residues. V dropped 5 bases and J dropped 3; count of bases not matched to a gene: 6.

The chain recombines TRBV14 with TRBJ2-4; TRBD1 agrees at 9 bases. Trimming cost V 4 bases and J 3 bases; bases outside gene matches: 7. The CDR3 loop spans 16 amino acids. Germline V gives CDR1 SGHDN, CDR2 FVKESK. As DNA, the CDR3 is TGTGCCAGCAGCCTGGACAGGGGTTTGGACAAAAACATTCAGTACTTC. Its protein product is CASSLDRGLDKNIQYF.

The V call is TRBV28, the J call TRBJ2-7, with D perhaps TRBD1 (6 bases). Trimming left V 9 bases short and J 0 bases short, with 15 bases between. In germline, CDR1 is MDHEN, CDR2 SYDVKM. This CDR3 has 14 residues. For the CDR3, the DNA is TGTGCCAGTCTCGCTACAGGGCCCTCCTACGAGCAGTACTTC. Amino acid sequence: CASLATGPSYEQYF.

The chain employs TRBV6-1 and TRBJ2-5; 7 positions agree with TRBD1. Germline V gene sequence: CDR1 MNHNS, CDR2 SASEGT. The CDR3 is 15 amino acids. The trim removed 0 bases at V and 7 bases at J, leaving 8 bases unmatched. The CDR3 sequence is CASSEAATGPGTQYF. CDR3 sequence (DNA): TGTGCCAGCAGTGAAGCGGCGACAGGGCCGGGGACCCAGTACTTC.

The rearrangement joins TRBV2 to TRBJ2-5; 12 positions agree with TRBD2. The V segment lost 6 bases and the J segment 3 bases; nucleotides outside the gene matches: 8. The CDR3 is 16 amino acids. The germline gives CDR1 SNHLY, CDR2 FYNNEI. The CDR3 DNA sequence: TGTGCCAGCAGAATGGCTAGCGGGAGGGCCAAAGAGACCCAGTACTTC. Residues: CASRMASGRAKETQYF.

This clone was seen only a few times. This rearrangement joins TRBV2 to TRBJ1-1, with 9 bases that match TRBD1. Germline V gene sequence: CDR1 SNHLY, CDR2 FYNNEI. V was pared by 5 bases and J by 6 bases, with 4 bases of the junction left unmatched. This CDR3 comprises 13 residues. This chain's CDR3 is CASSQDRGAEAFF. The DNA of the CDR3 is TGTGCCAGCAGTCAGGACAGGGGCGCTGAAGCTTTCTTT. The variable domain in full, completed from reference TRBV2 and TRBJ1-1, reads EPEVTQTPSHQVTQMGQEVILRCVPISNHLYFYWYRQILGQKVEFLVSFYNNEISEKSEIFDDQFSVERPDGSNFTLKIRSTKLEDSAMYFCASSQDRGAEAFFGQGTRLTVV.

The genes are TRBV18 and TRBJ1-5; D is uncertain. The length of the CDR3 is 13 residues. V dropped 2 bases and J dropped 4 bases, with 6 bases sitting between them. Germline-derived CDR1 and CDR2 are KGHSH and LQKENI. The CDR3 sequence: CASSPSGNQPQHF. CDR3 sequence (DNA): TGTGCCAGCTCACCATCCGGGAATCAGCCCCAGCATTTT.

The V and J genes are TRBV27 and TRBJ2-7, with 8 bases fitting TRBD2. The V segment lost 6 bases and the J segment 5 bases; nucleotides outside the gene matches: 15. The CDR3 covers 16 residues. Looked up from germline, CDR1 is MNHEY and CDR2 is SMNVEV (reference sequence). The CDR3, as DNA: TGTGCCAGCAGCCAATATATCGGGACTAGAATTGACGAGCAGTACTTC. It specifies CASSQYIGTRIDEQYF.

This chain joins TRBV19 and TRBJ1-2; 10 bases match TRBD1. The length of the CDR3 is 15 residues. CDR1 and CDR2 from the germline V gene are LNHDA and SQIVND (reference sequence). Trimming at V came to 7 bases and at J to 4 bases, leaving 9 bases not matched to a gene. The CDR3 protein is CASTQRGTGAYGYTF. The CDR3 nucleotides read TGTGCCAGTACCCAGAGGGGGACAGGGGCCTATGGCTACACCTTC. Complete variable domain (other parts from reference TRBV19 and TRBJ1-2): DGGITQSPKYLFRKEGQNVTLSCEQNLNHDAMYWYRQDPGQGLRLIYYSQIVNDFQKGDIAEGYSVSREKKESFPLTVTSAQKNPTAFYLCASTQRGTGAYGYTFGSGTRLTVV.

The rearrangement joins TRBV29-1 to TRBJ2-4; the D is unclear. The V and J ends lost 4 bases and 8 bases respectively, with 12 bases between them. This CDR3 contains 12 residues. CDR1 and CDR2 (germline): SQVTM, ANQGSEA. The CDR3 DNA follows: TGCAGCGTTGGACCTAATGAGGACATTCAGTACTTC. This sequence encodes CSVGPNEDIQYF.

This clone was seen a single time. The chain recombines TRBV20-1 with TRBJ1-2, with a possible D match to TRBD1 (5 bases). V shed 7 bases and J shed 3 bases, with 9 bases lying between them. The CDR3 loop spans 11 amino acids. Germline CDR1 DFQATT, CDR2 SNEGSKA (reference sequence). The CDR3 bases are TGCAGTGAGGAAGGGGACTATGGCTACACCTTC. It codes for CSEEGDYGYTF.

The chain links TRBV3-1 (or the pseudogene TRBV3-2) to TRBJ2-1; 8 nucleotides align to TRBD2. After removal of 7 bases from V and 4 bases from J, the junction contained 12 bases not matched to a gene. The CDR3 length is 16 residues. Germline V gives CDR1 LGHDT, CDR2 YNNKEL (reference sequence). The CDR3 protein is CASKKDTSGGYNEQFF. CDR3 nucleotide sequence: TGTGCCAGCAAGAAAGATACCTCGGGGGGGTACAATGAGCAGTTCTTC.

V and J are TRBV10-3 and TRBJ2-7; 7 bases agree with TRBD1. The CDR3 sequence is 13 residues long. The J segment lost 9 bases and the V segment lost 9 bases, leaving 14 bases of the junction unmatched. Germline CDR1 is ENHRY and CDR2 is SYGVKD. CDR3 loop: CAIWTGGASGQYF. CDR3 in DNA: TGTGCCATATGGACAGGAGGAGCGTCAGGGCAGTACTTC.

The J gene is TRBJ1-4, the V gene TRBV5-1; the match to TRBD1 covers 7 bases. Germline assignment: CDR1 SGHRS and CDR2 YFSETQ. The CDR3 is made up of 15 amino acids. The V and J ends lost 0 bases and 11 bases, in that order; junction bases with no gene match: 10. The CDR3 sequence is CASSLGVRGSEKLFF. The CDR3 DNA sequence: TGCGCCAGCAGCTTGGGAGTCAGGGGGTCTGAGAAACTGTTTTTT. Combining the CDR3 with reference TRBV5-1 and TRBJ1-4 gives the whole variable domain KAGVTQTPRYLIKTRGQQVTLSCSPISGHRSVSWYQQTPGQGLQFLFEYFSETQRNKGNFPGRFSGRQFSNSRSEMNVSTLELGDSALYLCASSLGVRGSEKLFFGSGTQLSVL.